These T cell receptor beta chains were read from a single sample in a study of shared clonotypes between healthy human individuals. Generated by immunoSEQ multiplex PCR, the TCRdb table keeps only in-frame clones and is missing some. The sample carries about 960,000 clones, over 75% recorded once. The sequenced sample consisted of memory CD4+ T cells sorted from blood. The origin of the receptors is a young man in good health. Each CDR3 is given with its conserved first and last residue. Fields, in order: CDR3 protein, CDR3 DNA, J gene, clone size, D gene, V gene. The D gene is left open where the match is weak. For some rows the clone size is stated as once, few or many, or as a class when expanded; others skip it.

CDR3aa: CASSYESTEAFF
CDR3nt: TGTGCCAGCAGTTACGAAAGCACTGAAGCTTTCTTT
j_gene: TRBJ1-1
abundance: few
d_gene: -
v_gene: TRBV6-6

CDR3aa: CASSRGIAGSSYEQYF
CDR3nt: TGTGCCAGCAGCCGGGGAATAGCGGGGAGCTCCTACGAGCAGTACTTC
j_gene: TRBJ2-7
abundance: -
d_gene: TRBD2
v_gene: TRBV7-9

CDR3aa: CASSLTRDSGTDTQYF
CDR3nt: TGTGCCAGCAGCCTAACCCGGGACAGCGGTACAGATACGCAGTATTTT
j_gene: TRBJ2-3
abundance: -
d_gene: TRBD1
v_gene: TRBV7-2

CDR3aa: CASSYYRGSEKLFF
CDR3nt: TGTGCCAGCAGTTACTACAGGGGAAGTGAAAAACTGTTTTTT
j_gene: TRBJ1-4
abundance: -
d_gene: TRBD1
v_gene: TRBV6-5

CDR3aa: CAWSFSYGYTF
CDR3nt: TGTGCCTGGAGTTTTTCCTATGGCTACACCTTC
j_gene: TRBJ1-2
abundance: -
d_gene: -
v_gene: TRBV30

CDR3aa: CASSVNGRGPYEQYF
CDR3nt: TGTGCCAGCAGTGTCAACGGGAGGGGGCCCTACGAGCAGTACTTC
j_gene: TRBJ2-7
abundance: -
d_gene: -
v_gene: TRBV2

CDR3aa: CASSTQQGNEQFF
CDR3nt: TGCGCCAGTTCCACGCAACAGGGCAATGAGCAGTTCTTC
j_gene: TRBJ2-1
abundance: -
d_gene: -
v_gene: TRBV10-1

CDR3aa: CASSLQSQSYEQYF
CDR3nt: TGCGCCAGCAGCTTACAAAGTCAGTCCTACGAGCAGTACTTC
j_gene: TRBJ2-7
abundance: -
d_gene: -
v_gene: TRBV5-1

CDR3aa: CASSGDRGAYEQYF
CDR3nt: TGTGCCAGCAGTGGGGACAGGGGAGCCTACGAGCAGTACTTC
j_gene: TRBJ2-7
abundance: -
d_gene: TRBD1
v_gene: TRBV2

CDR3aa: CASSLVLAGSDTQYF
CDR3nt: TGCGCCAGCAGCTTGGTACTAGCGGGGTCAGATACGCAGTATTTT
j_gene: TRBJ2-3
abundance: -
d_gene: TRBD2
v_gene: TRBV5-1

CDR3aa: CASSLGVGTGGQPQHF
CDR3nt: TGTGCCAGCAGCTTAGGGGTCGGGACAGGGGGTCAGCCCCAGCATTTT
j_gene: TRBJ1-5
abundance: -
d_gene: TRBD1
v_gene: TRBV7-2

CDR3aa: CASSLDPVKATEAFF
CDR3nt: TGTGCCAGCAGCTTAGACCCAGTTAAGGCCACTGAAGCTTTCTTT
j_gene: TRBJ1-1
abundance: few
d_gene: -
v_gene: TRBV11-2

CDR3aa: CASTPNIGQAGANVLTF
CDR3nt: TGCGCCAGCACCCCGAATATTGGACAGGCTGGGGCCAACGTCCTGACTTTC
j_gene: TRBJ2-6
abundance: -
d_gene: TRBD1
v_gene: TRBV5-1

CDR3aa: CASSLASGAGAFF
CDR3nt: TGTGCCAGCAGCTTGGCTTCAGGGGCGGGAGCTTTCTTT
j_gene: TRBJ1-1
abundance: -
d_gene: -
v_gene: TRBV5-6

CDR3aa: CAWRGRESGELFF
CDR3nt: TGTGCCTGGAGAGGGCGCGAGTCCGGGGAGCTGTTTTTT
j_gene: TRBJ2-2
abundance: -
d_gene: -
v_gene: TRBV30

CDR3aa: CASSSHPAATGELFF
CDR3nt: TGTGCCAGCAGCTCTCATCCGGCCGCCACCGGGGAGCTGTTTTTT
j_gene: TRBJ2-2
abundance: -
d_gene: -
v_gene: TRBV7-2

CDR3aa: CASTRGETQYF
CDR3nt: TGTGCCAGCACCCGGGGGGAGACCCAGTACTTC
j_gene: TRBJ2-5
abundance: -
d_gene: -
v_gene: TRBV11-2

CDR3aa: CASSALPSGYNEQFF
CDR3nt: TGTGCCAGCAGTGCGTTGCCTAGCGGCTACAATGAGCAGTTCTTC
j_gene: TRBJ2-1
abundance: -
d_gene: TRBD2
v_gene: TRBV2

CDR3aa: CASSQGTGMERYTF
CDR3nt: TGCGCCAGCAGCCAAGGGACAGGGATGGAACGCTACACCTTC
j_gene: TRBJ1-2
abundance: -
d_gene: TRBD1
v_gene: TRBV4-1

CDR3aa: CASSQRTGGRSGELFF
CDR3nt: TGTGCCAGCAGCCAACGGACAGGGGGCAGGTCCGGGGAGCTGTTTTTT
j_gene: TRBJ2-2
abundance: -
d_gene: TRBD1
v_gene: TRBV14

CDR3aa: CASSSAGSNNSPLHF
CDR3nt: TGTGCCAGCAGTTCAGCAGGGAGTAATAATTCACCCCTCCACTTT
j_gene: TRBJ1-6
abundance: once
d_gene: -
v_gene: TRBV28

CDR3aa: CASSPSWGTTNEKLFF
CDR3nt: TGTGCCAGCAGCCCCAGCTGGGGAACAACTAATGAAAAACTGTTTTTT
j_gene: TRBJ1-4
abundance: -
d_gene: -
v_gene: TRBV7-9

CDR3aa: CASSLGVGRGTTNEKLFF
CDR3nt: TGTGCCAGCAGCTTGGGAGTGGGTAGGGGGACAACTAATGAAAAACTGTTTTTT
j_gene: TRBJ1-4
abundance: -
d_gene: -
v_gene: TRBV5-5

CDR3aa: CASSYQFSPYEQYF
CDR3nt: TGTGCCAGCAGTTACCAGTTCAGCCCCTACGAGCAGTACTTC
j_gene: TRBJ2-7
abundance: -
d_gene: -
v_gene: TRBV6-6

CDR3aa: CASSPGLAAQETQYF
CDR3nt: TGTGCCAGCAGTCCAGGACTAGCGGCACAAGAGACCCAGTACTTC
j_gene: TRBJ2-5
abundance: -
d_gene: TRBD2
v_gene: TRBV2

CDR3aa: CASRKSPQSEGELFF
CDR3nt: TGTGCCAGCAGAAAATCCCCGCAGAGCGAGGGGGAGCTGTTTTTT
j_gene: TRBJ2-2
abundance: -
d_gene: -
v_gene: TRBV11-2